This T cell receptor (beta chain) was documented in a study of cytomegalovirus exposure and HLA in healthy donors. The study, taken as a whole, reports: The classifier was said to identify cytomegalovirus status with high specificity and sensitivity. There were over 150 TCR beta chains listed as cytomegalovirus-associated.

V lost 3 bases and J lost 6; bases outside the gene matches: 6. The CDR3 length is 15 residues. Per germline, CDR1 SGHVS and CDR2 FNYEAQ. Using immunoSEQ multiplex PCR, the repertoire was profiled, and TCRdb retains in-frame clones only, with some absent. Of some 170,000 clones listed, around 85% are singletons. Concerning this clone: As yet, its antigen is unknown.

This TCR derives from a man aged 30 to 39 in good health and CMV-seropositive. This sequence joins TRBV7-6 and TRBJ1-5; TRBD1 agrees at 9 bases. The sequenced material came from PBMCs. The DNA for the CDR3 is TGTGCCAGCAGCTTTGACAGGGGGTCGGGTCAGCCCCAGCATTTT. It yields the protein CASSFDRGSGQPQHF.